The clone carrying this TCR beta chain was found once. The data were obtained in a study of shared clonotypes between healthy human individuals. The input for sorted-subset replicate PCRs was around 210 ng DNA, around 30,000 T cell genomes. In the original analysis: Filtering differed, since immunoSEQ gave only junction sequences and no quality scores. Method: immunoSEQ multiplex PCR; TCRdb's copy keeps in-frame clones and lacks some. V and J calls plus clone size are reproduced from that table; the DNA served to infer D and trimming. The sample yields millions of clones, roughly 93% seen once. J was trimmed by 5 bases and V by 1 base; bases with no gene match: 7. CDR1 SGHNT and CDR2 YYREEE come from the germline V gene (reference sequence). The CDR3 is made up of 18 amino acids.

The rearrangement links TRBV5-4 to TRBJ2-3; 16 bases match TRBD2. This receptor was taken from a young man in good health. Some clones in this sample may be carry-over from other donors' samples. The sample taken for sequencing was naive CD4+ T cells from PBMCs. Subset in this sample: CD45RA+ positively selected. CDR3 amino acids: CASSLMGLAGGPRDTQYF. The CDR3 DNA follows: TGTGCCAGCAGCTTGATGGGACTAGCGGGAGGGCCCCGAGATACGCAGTATTTT. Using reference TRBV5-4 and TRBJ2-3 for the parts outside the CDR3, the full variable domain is ETGVTQSPTHLIKTRGQQVTLRCSSQSGHNTVSWYQQALGQGPQFIFQYYREEENGRGNFPPRFSGLQFPNYSSELNVNALELDDSALYLCASSLMGLAGGPRDTQYFGPGTRLTVL.